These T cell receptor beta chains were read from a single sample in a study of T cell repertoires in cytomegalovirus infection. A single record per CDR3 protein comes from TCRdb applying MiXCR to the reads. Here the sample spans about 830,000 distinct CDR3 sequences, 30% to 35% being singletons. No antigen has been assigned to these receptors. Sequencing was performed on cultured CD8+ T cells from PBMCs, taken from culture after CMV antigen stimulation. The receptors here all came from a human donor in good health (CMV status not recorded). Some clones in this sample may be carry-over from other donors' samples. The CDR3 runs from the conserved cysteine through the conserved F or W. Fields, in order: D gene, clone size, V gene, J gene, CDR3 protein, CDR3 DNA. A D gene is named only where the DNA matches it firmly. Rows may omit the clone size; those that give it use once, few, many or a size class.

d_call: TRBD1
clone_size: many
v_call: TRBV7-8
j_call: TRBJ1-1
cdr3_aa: CATKDRGNTEAFF
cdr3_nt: TGTGCCACTAAGGACAGGGGGAACACTGAAGCTTTCTTT

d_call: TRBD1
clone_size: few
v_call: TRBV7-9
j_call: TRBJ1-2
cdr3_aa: CASSTGQGAYGYTF
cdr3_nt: TGTGCCAGCAGCACAGGACAGGGGGCCTATGGCTACACCTTC

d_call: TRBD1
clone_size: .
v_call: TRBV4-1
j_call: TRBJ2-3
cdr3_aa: CANSQQGDPDTQYF
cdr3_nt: TGCGCCAACAGCCAACAGGGGGACCCAGATACGCAGTATTTT

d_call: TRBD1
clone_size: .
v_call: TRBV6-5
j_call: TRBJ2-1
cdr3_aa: CASSYDTGAEQFF
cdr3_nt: TGTGCCAGCAGTTACGATACAGGGGCTGAGCAGTTCTTC

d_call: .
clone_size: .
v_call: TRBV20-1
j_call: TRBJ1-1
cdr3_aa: CSARDRVTEAFF
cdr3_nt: TGCAGTGCTAGAGACAGGGTCACTGAAGCTTTCTTT

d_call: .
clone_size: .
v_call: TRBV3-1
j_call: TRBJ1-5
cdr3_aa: CASSQEGPGTHQPQHF
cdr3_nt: TGTGCCAGCAGCCAAGAGGGCCCAGGGACGCATCAGCCCCAGCATTTT

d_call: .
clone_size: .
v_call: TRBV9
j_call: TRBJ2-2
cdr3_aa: CASSVGQGTFTGELFF
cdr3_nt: TGTGCCAGCAGCGTAGGGCAGGGGACCTTCACCGGGGAGCTGTTTTTT

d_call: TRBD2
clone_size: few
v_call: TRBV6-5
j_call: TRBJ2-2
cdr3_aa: CASSSFAGVYTGELFF
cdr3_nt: TGTGCCAGCAGTTCTTTCGCGGGGGTGTACACCGGGGAGCTGTTTTTT

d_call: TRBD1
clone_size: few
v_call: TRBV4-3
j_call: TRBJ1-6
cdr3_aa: CASSPQGAGGDSPLHF
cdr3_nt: TGCGCCAGCAGCCCCCAGGGAGCAGGGGGAGATTCACCCCTCCACTTT

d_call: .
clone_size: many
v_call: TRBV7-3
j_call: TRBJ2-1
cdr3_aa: CASSLGQGGASEQFF
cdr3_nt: TGTGCCAGCAGCTTGGGTCAGGGTGGAGCTTCGGAGCAGTTCTTC

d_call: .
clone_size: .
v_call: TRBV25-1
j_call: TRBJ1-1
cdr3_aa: CASSELTAVLNTEAFF
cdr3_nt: TGTGCCAGCAGTGAACTTACAGCTGTCTTGAACACTGAAGCTTTCTTT

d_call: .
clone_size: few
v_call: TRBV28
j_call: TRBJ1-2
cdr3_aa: CASSSRGGGLNYGYTF
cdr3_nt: TGTGCCAGCAGTTCCCGAGGGGGGGGCTTGAACTATGGCTACACCTTC

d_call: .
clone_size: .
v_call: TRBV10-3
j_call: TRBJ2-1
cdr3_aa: CATGGANDNGQFF
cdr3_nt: TGTGCCACCGGCGGGGCGAACGACAATGGGCAGTTCTTC

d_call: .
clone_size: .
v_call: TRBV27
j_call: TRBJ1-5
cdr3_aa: CASSLGGSHQPQHF
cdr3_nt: TGTGCCAGCAGTTTAGGCGGGTCGCATCAGCCCCAGCATTTT

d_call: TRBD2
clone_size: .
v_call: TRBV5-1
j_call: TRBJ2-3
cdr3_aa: CASSLGGLVVGDTQYF
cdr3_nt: TGCGCCAGCAGCTTAGGGGGACTAGTTGTTGGAGATACGCAGTATTTT